The sequence of this T cell receptor (beta chain) was determined in a study of identical twins. This clonotype has a handful of counts. TCRdb reprocessed the 5' RACE reads with MiXCR, giving one entry per CDR3 protein. The table shows hundreds of thousands of distinct CDR3 sequences, with roughly 7.1% occurring only once. V shed 4 bases, J shed 4 bases, and the junction held 7 bases outside the gene matches. The CDR3 extends over 14 amino acids. CDR1 is SGDLS and CDR2 is YYNGEE in the germline V gene. The same data also went into a second study, on yellow fever vaccine responses in identical twins.

The sample taken for sequencing was PBMCs. This receptor was identified in a woman aged 18-29 years in good health. The chain carries TRBV9 and TRBJ1-2, with 7 bases fitting TRBD1. This chain's CDR3 is CASSPQGVLYGYTF. The CDR3 coding sequence is TGTGCCAGCAGCCCCCAGGGGGTCCTCTATGGCTACACCTTC.